This T cell receptor beta chain was identified during a study of blood T cell repertoires in COVID-19. Assay: immunoSEQ multiplex PCR; the TCRdb copy retains only in-frame clones and omits some. Among 200,000 to 250,000 clones, 84% were seen once, and the ten largest hold approximately 6.8%. This clone was detected ten times or more. The CDR3 loop spans 15 amino acids. V lost 0 bases to trimming and J lost 7 bases, with 15 bases between them. Germline assignment: CDR1 SGHKS and CDR2 YYEKEE (reference sequence). The receptor comes from a woman aged 40 to 50 who had recovered from COVID-19. Sample: PBMCs or T cells enriched from blood (not recorded which). V gene TRBV5-5 combines with J gene TRBJ2-3; tentative D call: TRBD2 (6 bases). Written as DNA, the CDR3 is TGTGCCAGCAGCTTGGAGGCGGGGATCTCAAATACGCAGTATTTT. Its protein product is CASSLEAGISNTQYF.